This T cell receptor beta chain was sequenced in a study of beta chain features in type 1 diabetes. This clone was counted between two and nine times. Expressed TCRB transcripts got sequenced, as all isolated RNA was reverse transcribed. Sequenced by immunoSEQ multiplex PCR; TCRdb stores in-frame clones only, minus some. Among 250,000 to 350,000 clones, around 15% were seen once, and the ten largest hold roughly 7%. The CDR3 totals 14 residues. The germline V and J ends were trimmed by 1 base and 7 bases, with 12 bases remaining between them. CDR1 is SGHAT, CDR2 FQNNGV, per germline. The sequence came from a man aged 25 to 40 in good health. V gene TRBV11-2 combines with J gene TRBJ2-3, with D perhaps TRBD1 or TRBD2 (6 bases each). Sequenced: central memory CD4+ T cells from blood. The CDR3 sequence is CASSLGGAQYTQYF. CDR3 DNA sequence: TGTGCCAGCAGCTTAGGGGGGGCGCAATATACGCAGTATTTT. Complete variable domain (other parts from reference TRBV11-2 and TRBJ2-3): EAGVAQSPRYKIIEKRQSVAFWCNPISGHATLYWYQQILGQGPKLLIQFQNNGVVDDSQLPKDRFSAERLKGVDSTLKIQPAKLEDSAVYLCASSLGGAQYTQYFGPGTRLTVL.